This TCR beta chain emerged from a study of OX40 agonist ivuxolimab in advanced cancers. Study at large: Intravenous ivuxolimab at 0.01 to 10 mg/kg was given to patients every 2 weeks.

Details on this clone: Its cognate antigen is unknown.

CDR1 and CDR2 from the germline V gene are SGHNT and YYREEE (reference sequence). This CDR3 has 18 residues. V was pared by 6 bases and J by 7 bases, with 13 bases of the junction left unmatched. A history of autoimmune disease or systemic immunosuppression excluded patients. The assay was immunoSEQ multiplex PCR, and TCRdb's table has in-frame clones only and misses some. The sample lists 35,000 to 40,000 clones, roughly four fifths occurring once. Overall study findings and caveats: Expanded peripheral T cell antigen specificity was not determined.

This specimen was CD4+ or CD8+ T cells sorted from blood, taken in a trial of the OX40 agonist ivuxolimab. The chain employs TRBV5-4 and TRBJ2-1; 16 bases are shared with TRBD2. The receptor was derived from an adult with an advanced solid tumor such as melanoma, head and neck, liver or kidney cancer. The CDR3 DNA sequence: TGTGCCAGCACCCCGGGGGGGACTAGCGGGGGGGCTTGGAATGAGCAGTTCTTC. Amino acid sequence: CASTPGGTSGGAWNEQFF. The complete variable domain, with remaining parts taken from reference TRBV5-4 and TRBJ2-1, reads ETGVTQSPTHLIKTRGQQVTLRCSSQSGHNTVSWYQQALGQGPQFIFQYYREEENGRGNFPPRFSGLQFPNYSSELNVNALELDDSALYLCASTPGGTSGGAWNEQFFGPGTRLTVL.